This T cell receptor (beta chain) was obtained from a study of shared clonotypes between healthy human individuals. General study findings and limits: Generation probabilities were higher for clonotypes shared across all four sorted-subset donors than for unshared ones. Clonotypes that were shared across four donors made up approximately 5% of naive CD4 clonotypes.

Notes on this clone: Its antigen is not identified.

At the deep level, the assay was run. Sorted-subset replicate PCR reactions contained 200 ng DNA, corresponding to tens of thousands of T cell genomes. The method was immunoSEQ multiplex PCR; TCRdb's version includes in-frame clones alone and lacks a portion of them. The data show fewer than 3 million clones, just under 95% seen once. V dropped 1 base and J dropped 7 bases, with 15 bases sitting between them. The CDR3 is made up of 14 amino acids. Germline CDR1 is SGDLS and CDR2 is YYNGEE. The chain combines TRBV9 with TRBJ2-7, with D perhaps being TRBD1 or TRBD2 (5 bases each). Sequenced material: naive CD4+ T cells from PBMCs. Subset specified: CD45RA+ positively selected. This sequence was found in a man between 18 and 35 years old in good health. Some clones in this sample may be carry-over from other donors' samples. CDR3 region: CASSVTADTGEQYF. The DNA for the CDR3 is TGTGCCAGCAGCGTAACAGCGGACACGGGGGAGCAGTACTTC.